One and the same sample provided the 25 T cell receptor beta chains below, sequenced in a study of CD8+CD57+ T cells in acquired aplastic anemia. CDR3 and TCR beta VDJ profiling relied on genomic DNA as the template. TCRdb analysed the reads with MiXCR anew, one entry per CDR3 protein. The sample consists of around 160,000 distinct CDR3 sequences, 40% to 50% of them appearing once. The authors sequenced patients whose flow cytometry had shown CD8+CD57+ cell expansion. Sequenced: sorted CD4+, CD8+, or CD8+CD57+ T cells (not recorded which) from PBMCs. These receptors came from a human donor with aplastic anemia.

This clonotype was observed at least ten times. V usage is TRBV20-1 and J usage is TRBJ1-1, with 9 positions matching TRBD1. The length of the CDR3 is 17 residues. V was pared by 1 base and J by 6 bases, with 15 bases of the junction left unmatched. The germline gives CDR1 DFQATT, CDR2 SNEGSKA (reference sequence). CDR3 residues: CSARGPSGQGREAEAFF. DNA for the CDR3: TGCAGTGCTAGAGGACCTTCAGGACAGGGGAGAGAAGCTGAAGCTTTCTTT.

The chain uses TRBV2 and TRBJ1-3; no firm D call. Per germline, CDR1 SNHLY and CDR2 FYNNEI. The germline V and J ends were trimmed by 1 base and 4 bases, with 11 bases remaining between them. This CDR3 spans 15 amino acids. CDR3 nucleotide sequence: TGTGCCAGCAGTGAAGGTGTCAGTTCAGGAAACACCATATATTTT. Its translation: CASSEGVSSGNTIYF.

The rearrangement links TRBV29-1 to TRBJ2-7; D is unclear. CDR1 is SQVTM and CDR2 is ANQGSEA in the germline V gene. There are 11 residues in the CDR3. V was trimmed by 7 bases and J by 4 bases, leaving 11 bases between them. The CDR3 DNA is TGCAGCGCCGCCCTTCCTTACGAGCAGTACTTC. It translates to CSAALPYEQYF.

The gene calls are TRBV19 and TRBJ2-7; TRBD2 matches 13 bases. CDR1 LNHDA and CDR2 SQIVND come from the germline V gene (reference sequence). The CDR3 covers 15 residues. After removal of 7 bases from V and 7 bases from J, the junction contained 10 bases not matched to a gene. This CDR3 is CASTTSGGTWKEQYF. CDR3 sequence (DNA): TGTGCCAGTACGACTAGCGGGGGGACGTGGAAGGAGCAGTACTTC.

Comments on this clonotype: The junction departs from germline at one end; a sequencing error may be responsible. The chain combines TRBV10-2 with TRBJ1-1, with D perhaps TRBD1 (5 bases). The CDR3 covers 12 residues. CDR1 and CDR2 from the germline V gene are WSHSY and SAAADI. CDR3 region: CAARGKDTEAFF. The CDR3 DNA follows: TGTGCCGCACGGGGGAAGGACACTGAAGCTTTCTTT.

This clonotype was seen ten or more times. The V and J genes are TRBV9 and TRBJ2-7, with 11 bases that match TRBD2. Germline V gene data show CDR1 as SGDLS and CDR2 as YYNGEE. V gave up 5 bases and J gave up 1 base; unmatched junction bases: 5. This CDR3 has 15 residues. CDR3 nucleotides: TGTGCCAGCAGTGAGGGGACTAGCGGATCCTACGAGCAGTACTTC. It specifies CASSEGTSGSYEQYF.

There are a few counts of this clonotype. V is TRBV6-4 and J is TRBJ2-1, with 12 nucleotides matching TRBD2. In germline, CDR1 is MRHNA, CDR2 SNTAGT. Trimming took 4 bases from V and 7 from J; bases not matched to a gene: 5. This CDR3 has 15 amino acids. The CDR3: CASSGSSGGGNEQFF. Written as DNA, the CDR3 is TGTGCCAGCAGTGGCTCTAGCGGGGGGGGTAATGAGCAGTTCTTC.

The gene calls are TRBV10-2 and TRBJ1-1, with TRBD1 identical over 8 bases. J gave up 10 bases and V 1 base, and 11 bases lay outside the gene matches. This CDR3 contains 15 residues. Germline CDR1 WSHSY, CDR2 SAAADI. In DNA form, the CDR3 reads TGCGCCAGCAGTGAGTATCCGGGACAGGCGAGGGGAGCTTTCTTT. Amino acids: CASSEYPGQARGAFF.

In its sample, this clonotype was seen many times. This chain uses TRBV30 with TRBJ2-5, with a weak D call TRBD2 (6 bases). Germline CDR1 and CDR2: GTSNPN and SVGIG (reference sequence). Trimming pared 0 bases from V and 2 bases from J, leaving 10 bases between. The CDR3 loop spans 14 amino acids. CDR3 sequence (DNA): TGTGCCTGGAGTGTATCTAGCGTACAAGAGACCCAGTACTTC. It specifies CAWSVSSVQETQYF.

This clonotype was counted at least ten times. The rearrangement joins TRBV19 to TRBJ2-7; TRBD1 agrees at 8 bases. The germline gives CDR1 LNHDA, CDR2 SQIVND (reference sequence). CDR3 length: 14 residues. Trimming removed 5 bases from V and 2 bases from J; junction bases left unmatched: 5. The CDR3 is CASSLARGPYEQYF. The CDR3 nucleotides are TGTGCCAGTAGTCTCGCCAGGGGGCCCTACGAGCAGTACTTC.

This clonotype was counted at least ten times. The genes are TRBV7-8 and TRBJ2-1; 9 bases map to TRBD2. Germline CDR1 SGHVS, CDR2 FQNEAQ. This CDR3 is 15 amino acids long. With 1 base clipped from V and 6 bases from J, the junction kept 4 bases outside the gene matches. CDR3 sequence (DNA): TGTGCCAGCAGCTTAGGGCTAGCGGGACTCAATGAGCAGTTCTTC. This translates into CASSLGLAGLNEQFF.

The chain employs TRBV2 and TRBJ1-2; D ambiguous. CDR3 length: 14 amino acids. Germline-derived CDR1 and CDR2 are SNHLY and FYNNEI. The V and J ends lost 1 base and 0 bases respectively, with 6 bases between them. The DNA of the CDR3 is TGTGCCAGCAGTGAAGTGGCAGCTAACTATGGCTACACCTTC. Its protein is CASSEVAANYGYTF.

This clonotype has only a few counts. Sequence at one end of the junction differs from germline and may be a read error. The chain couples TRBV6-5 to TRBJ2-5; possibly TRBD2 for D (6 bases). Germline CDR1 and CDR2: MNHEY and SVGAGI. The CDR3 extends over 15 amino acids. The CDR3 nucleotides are TGTGCCGGCAGACCGACTTCCGTCCGGGAGGAGACCCAGTACTTC. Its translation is CAGRPTSVREETQYF.

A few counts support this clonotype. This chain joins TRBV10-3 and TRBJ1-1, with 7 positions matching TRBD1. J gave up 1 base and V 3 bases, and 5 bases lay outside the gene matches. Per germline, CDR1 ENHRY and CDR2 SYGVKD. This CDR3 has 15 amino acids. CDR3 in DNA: TGTGCCATCAGTGAATCAGGGGGAAGGAACACTGAAGCTTTCTTT. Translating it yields CAISESGGRNTEAFF.

The CDR3 region is CSVTGTGIFYEQYF. The DNA for the CDR3 is TGCAGCGTTACCGGGACAGGGATTTTCTACGAGCAGTACTTC. The chain combines TRBV29-1 with TRBJ2-7; 9 nucleotides line up with TRBD1. CDR3 length equals 14 residues. CDR1 SQVTM and CDR2 ANQGSEA come from the germline V gene. Trimming at V came to 5 bases and at J to 3 bases, leaving 8 bases not matched to a gene.

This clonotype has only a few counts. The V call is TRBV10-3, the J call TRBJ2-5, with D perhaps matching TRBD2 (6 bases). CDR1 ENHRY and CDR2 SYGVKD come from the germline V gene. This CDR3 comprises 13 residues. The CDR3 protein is CASGGTAQETQYF. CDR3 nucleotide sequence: TGTGCATCGGGCGGGACTGCACAAGAGACCCAGTACTTC.

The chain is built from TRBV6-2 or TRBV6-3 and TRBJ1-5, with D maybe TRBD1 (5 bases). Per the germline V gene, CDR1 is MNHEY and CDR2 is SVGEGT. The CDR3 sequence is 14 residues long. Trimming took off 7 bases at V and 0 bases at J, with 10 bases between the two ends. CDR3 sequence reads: CASKAGYSNQPQHF. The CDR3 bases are TGTGCCAGCAAGGCAGGGTATAGCAATCAGCCCCAGCATTTT.

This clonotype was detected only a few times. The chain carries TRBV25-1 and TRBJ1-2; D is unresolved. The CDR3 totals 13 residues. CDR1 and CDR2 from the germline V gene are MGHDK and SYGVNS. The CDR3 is CASESLGNYGYTF. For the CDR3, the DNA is TGTGCGTCAGAAAGTCTCGGGAACTATGGCTACACCTTC.

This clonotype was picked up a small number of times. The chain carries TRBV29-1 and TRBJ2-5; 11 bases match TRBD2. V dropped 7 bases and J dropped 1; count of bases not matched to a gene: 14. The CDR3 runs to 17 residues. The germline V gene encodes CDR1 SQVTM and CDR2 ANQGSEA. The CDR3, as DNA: TGCAGCGCTACAGAGGAGACTAGCGGGACCCTCCAAGAGACCCAGTACTTC. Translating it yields CSATEETSGTLQETQYF.

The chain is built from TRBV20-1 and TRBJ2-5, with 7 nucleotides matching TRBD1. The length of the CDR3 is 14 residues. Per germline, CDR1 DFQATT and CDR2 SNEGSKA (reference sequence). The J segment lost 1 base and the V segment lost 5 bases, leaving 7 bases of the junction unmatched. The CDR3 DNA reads TGCAGTGCTCCGGGGACAGCCGCCCAAGAGACCCAGTACTTC. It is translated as CSAPGTAAQETQYF.

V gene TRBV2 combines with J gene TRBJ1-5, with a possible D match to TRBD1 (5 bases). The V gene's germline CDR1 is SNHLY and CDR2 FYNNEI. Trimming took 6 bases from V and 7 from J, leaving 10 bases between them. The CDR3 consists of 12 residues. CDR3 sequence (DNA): TGTGCCAGCAGGGACGCAGGGCAGCCCCAGCATTTT. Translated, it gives CASRDAGQPQHF. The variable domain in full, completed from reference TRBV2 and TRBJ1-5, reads EPEVTQTPSHQVTQMGQEVILRCVPISNHLYFYWYRQILGQKVEFLVSFYNNEISEKSEIFDDQFSVERPDGSNFTLKIRSTKLEDSAMYFCASRDAGQPQHFGDGTRLSIL.

The CDR3 protein is CAISEQRRTDTQYF. CDR3 DNA sequence: TGTGCCATCAGTGAACAGAGGAGAACAGATACGCAGTATTTT. This chain uses TRBV10-3 with TRBJ2-3; D ambiguous. This CDR3 has 14 amino acids. The germline gives CDR1 ENHRY, CDR2 SYGVKD. V was clipped by 3 bases and J by 3 bases, with 10 bases between them.

CDR3 loop: CASSPNTRPQHF. The CDR3 nucleotides are TGTGCCAGCAGTCCCAATACCCGGCCCCAGCATTTT. This rearrangement joins TRBV12-3 or TRBV12-4 to TRBJ1-5, with D unclear. The V gene lost 5 bases and the J gene lost 9 bases, with 11 bases spanning the gap. The CDR3 is 12 amino acids.

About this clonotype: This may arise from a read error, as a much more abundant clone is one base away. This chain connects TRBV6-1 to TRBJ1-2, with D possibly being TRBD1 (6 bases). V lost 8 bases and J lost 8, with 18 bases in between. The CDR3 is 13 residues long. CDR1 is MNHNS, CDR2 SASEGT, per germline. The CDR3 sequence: CASPDRPLQGYTF. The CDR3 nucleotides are TGTGCCAGCCCGGACAGACCCTTACAGGGCTACACCTTC.

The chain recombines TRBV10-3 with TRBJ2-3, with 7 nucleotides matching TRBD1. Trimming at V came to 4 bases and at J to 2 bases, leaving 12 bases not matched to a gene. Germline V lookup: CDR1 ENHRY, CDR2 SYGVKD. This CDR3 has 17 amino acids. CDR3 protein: CAISGQGASHFTDTQYF. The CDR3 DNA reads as TGTGCCATCAGTGGACAGGGAGCCTCCCACTTCACAGATACGCAGTATTTT.